These 28 T cell receptor beta chains share one sample of origin, sequenced in a study of blood T cell repertoires in COVID-19. Sequenced by immunoSEQ multiplex PCR; TCRdb stores in-frame clones only, minus some. The sample has roughly 140,000 clones, about 79% seen once. Sequenced sample: peripheral blood. Receptors were obtained from a woman aged 45-65 years with acute or convalescent COVID-19.

The chain has TRBV18 and TRBJ2-6, with D uncertain. The length of the CDR3 is 17 residues. Germline CDR1 KGHSH, CDR2 LQKENI. V lost 2 bases and J lost 0, with 11 bases in between. CDR3 coding DNA: TGTGCCAGCTCACCATTGGGCTTATCCTCTGGGGCCAACGTCCTGACTTTC. As protein: CASSPLGLSSGANVLTF.

This clone came up a few times. The chain couples TRBV7-9 to TRBJ2-2; D is uncertain. Trimming took 5 bases from V and 8 from J, leaving 12 bases between them. The CDR3 has 13 amino acids. Germline V gene data show CDR1 as SEHNR and CDR2 as FQNEAQ (reference sequence). CDR3: CASSQTLVGELFF. Written as DNA, the CDR3 is TGTGCCAGCAGCCAAACTCTCGTGGGGGAGCTGTTTTTT.

CDR3 nucleotide sequence: TGCGCCAGCAGCTTAGGACAGGAAGCTAATGAGCAGTTCTTC. Protein product: CASSLGQEANEQFF. The chain carries TRBV5-1 and TRBJ2-1; 7 bases map to TRBD1. The CDR3 totals 14 residues. Germline trimming cut 2 bases from V and 7 bases from J; bases unmatched to any gene: 6. Germline V CDR1 and CDR2: SGHRS, YFSETQ.

The J gene is TRBJ2-5, the V gene TRBV10-1; 9 nucleotides agree with TRBD2. There are 20 residues in the CDR3. Per the germline V gene, CDR1 is WNHNN and CDR2 is SYGVQD (reference sequence). J lost 2 bases, V lost 0 bases, and 16 bases had no gene match. The CDR3 sequence: CASSESTLGISGGEQETQYF. The CDR3 DNA follows: TGCGCCAGCAGTGAGTCGACTCTGGGTATTAGCGGGGGAGAACAAGAGACCCAGTACTTC.

J is TRBJ1-5 and V is TRBV19; D call uncertain. V lost 3 bases to trimming and J lost 0 bases, with 9 bases between them. The CDR3 loop spans 15 amino acids. Germline values: CDR1 LNHDA, CDR2 SQIVND (reference sequence). CDR3 in amino acids: CASSIADYSNQPQHF. CDR3 nucleotide sequence: TGTGCCAGTAGTATCGCTGACTATAGCAATCAGCCCCAGCATTTT.

V and J are TRBV6-2 or TRBV6-3 and TRBJ1-1; TRBD1 agrees at 7 bases. The CDR3 is 15 amino acids. Losses at the gene ends were 2 bases for V and 6 bases for J; bases not matched to a gene: 9. Germline V gives CDR1 MNHEY, CDR2 SVGEGT. DNA for the CDR3: TGTGCCAGCAGTTACGATCGAAGGGGGCCGGCTGAAGCTTTCTTT. It translates to CASSYDRRGPAEAFF.

The chain is built from TRBV23-1 and TRBJ2-3, with D tentatively TRBD2 (6 bases). TRBV23-1 is sorted into the ORF group, with uncertain function. V was cut by 3 bases and J by 0 bases, with 10 bases left in between. The CDR3 length is 15 residues. In nucleotides, the CDR3 is TGCGCCAGCAGTCAGCCGGGAGTCAGCACAGATACGCAGTATTTT. This codes for CASSQPGVSTDTQYF.

The gene calls are TRBV6-6 and TRBJ1-4, with 8 bases lining up with TRBD1. The CDR3 sequence is 14 residues long. The germline gives CDR1 MNHNY, CDR2 SVGAGI (reference sequence). The trim removed 7 bases at V and 8 bases at J, leaving 9 bases unmatched. The CDR3 spells CASTITGGREKLFF. CDR3 DNA sequence: TGTGCCAGCACTATAACAGGGGGGCGAGAAAAACTGTTTTTT.

The rearrangement links TRBV5-1 to TRBJ1-1, with D perhaps matching TRBD1 (5 bases). CDR1 and CDR2 from the germline V gene are SGHRS and YFSETQ. The CDR3 spans 16 residues. The germline V and J ends were trimmed by 0 bases and 4 bases, with 16 bases remaining between them. CDR3 residues: CASSLDVLLGGTEAFF. The DNA of the CDR3 is TGCGCCAGCAGCTTGGATGTCCTTTTGGGGGGCACTGAAGCTTTCTTT.

This sequence joins TRBV14 and TRBJ2-5; D gene unclear. Trimming removed 4 bases from V and 0 bases from J, with 6 bases in between. There are 13 residues in the CDR3. Germline CDR1 reads SGHDN; CDR2 reads FVKESK. CDR3 nucleotide sequence: TGTGCCAGCAGCCCCTCGTACCAAGAGACCCAGTACTTC. This gives the protein CASSPSYQETQYF.

V is TRBV4-2 and J is TRBJ2-2, with 8 bases fitting TRBD2. The CDR3 covers 16 residues. Germline V gene lookup returns CDR1 LGHNA and CDR2 YNFKEQ. V lost 4 bases, J lost 2 bases, and 6 bases stayed unmatched. The CDR3 nucleotides read TGTGCCAGCAGCCCTTCCGCGGGAGGTAACACCGGGGAGCTGTTTTTT. Its protein product is CASSPSAGGNTGELFF.

This clone was detected only once. The rearrangement joins TRBV19 to TRBJ2-5, with D possibly matching TRBD2 (6 bases). The germline CDR1 and CDR2 sequences are LNHDA and SQIVND (reference sequence). V shed 8 bases and J shed 5 bases, with 18 bases lying between them. The CDR3 has 14 residues. CDR3 amino acids: CASEGSGRGETQYF. In DNA form, the CDR3 reads TGTGCCAGTGAAGGATCCGGGAGAGGGGAGACCCAGTACTTC. Complete variable domain (other parts from reference TRBV19 and TRBJ2-5): DGGITQSPKYLFRKEGQNVTLSCEQNLNHDAMYWYRQDPGQGLRLIYYSQIVNDFQKGDIAEGYSVSREKKESFPLTVTSAQKNPTAFYLCASEGSGRGETQYFGPGTRLLVL.

The rearrangement uses TRBV7-2 and TRBJ2-1; 7 bases line up with TRBD1. V gave up 4 bases and J gave up 7 bases; unmatched junction bases: 7. Per germline, CDR1 SGHTA and CDR2 FQGNSA. There are 14 residues in the CDR3. The CDR3 region has the DNA TGTGCCAGCAGCTCCGGGACAGTCTCAAATGAGCAGTTCTTC. The encoded protein is CASSSGTVSNEQFF. Full variable domain (missing parts from reference TRBV7-2 and TRBJ2-1): GAGVSQSPSNKVTEKGKDVELRCDPISGHTALYWYRQSLGQGLEFLIYFQGNSAPDKSGLPSDRFSAERTGGSVSTLTIQRTQQEDSAVYLCASSSGTVSNEQFFGPGTRLTVL.

V gene TRBV2 combines with J gene TRBJ1-1; D remains ambiguous. V lost 4 bases and J 6 bases, leaving 15 bases between the germline ends. CDR3 length: 14 residues. Germline-derived CDR1 and CDR2 are SNHLY and FYNNEI. CDR3 sequence reads: CASSGRSRDSEAFF. In nucleotides, the CDR3 is TGTGCCAGCAGTGGAAGATCTAGAGATTCTGAAGCTTTCTTT.

V and J are TRBV9 and TRBJ2-3; D perhaps matches TRBD2 (5 bases). The CDR3 has 14 amino acids. The V end lost 4 bases, the J end lost 2 bases, and 11 bases lay between the germline ends. In germline, CDR1 is SGDLS, CDR2 YYNGEE. CDR3 nucleotides: TGTGCCAGCAGCTTCCTGGGAGACACAGATACGCAGTATTTT. This encodes CASSFLGDTDTQYF.

This clone was detected once. The DNA for the CDR3 is TGTGCCAGCAGCCAAGCAGGGATAGAACAGCCCCAGCATTTT. It codes for CASSQAGIEQPQHF. V and J are TRBV3-1 (or the pseudogene TRBV3-2) and TRBJ1-5; TRBD1 might be the D (5 bases). The CDR3 contains 14 residues. V lost 1 base, J lost 7 bases, and 11 bases lay in between. Per the germline V gene, CDR1 is LGHDT and CDR2 is YNNKEL (reference sequence).

The chain combines TRBV11-2 with TRBJ2-3; weak D call: TRBD1 (6 bases). The CDR3 has 15 residues. Trimming stripped 8 bases from V and 0 bases from J, with 15 bases between. CDR1 SGHAT and CDR2 FQNNGV come from the germline V gene. CDR3 in amino acids: CASRGGATSTDTQYF. In DNA, the CDR3 is TGTGCCAGCCGAGGGGGTGCTACTAGCACAGATACGCAGTATTTT.

The chain links TRBV13 to TRBJ1-6; tentative D call: TRBD1 (5 bases). The CDR3 length is 16 residues. Germline V gene sequence: CDR1 PRHDT, CDR2 FYEKMQ (reference sequence). Trimming cost V 2 bases and J 4 bases, with 12 bases left between them. The CDR3 sequence: CASSLQVGGYNSPLHF. For the CDR3, the DNA is TGTGCCAGCAGCTTACAGGTGGGGGGTTATAATTCACCCCTCCACTTT.

The DNA for the CDR3 is TGTGCCAGCAGCCGACAGGTTTCCTACGAGCAGTACTTC. It yields the protein CASSRQVSYEQYF. This chain joins TRBV6-2 or TRBV6-3 and TRBJ2-7; D perhaps matches TRBD1 (6 bases). This CDR3 has 13 residues. The germline CDR1 and CDR2 sequences are MNHEY and SVGEGT. The ends were cut back, 6 bases at V and 1 base at J, with 10 bases in the middle.

This chain uses TRBV6-1 with TRBJ1-6; no clear D gene. Germline CDR1 reads MNHNS; CDR2 reads SASEGT. The CDR3 has 15 amino acids. V was cut by 3 bases and J by 5 bases, with 11 bases left in between. The CDR3 loop reads CASSDFGLNNSPLHF. In DNA, the CDR3 is TGTGCCAGCAGTGATTTCGGGTTGAATAATTCACCCCTCCACTTT.

Judged by abundance, this clone is medium-sized. The chain carries TRBV28 and TRBJ2-3, with a possible D match to TRBD2 (6 bases). Per germline, CDR1 MDHEN and CDR2 SYDVKM. The CDR3 extends over 15 amino acids. The V gene lost 3 bases and the J gene lost 1 base, with 11 bases spanning the gap. CDR3 nucleotide sequence: TGTGCCAGCAGTTTTCTAACGGGGGGCACAGATACGCAGTATTTT. Residues: CASSFLTGGTDTQYF.

This clone appeared a few times. The rearrangement joins TRBV7-3 to TRBJ1-6; 9 bases match TRBD1. Germline V gives CDR1 SGHTA, CDR2 FQGTGA. This CDR3 has 15 amino acids. V shed 4 bases and J 6 bases; nucleotides not matched to a gene: 4. The CDR3, as DNA: TGTGCCAGCAGCTCGACAGGGGGGCGTAATTCACCCCTCCACTTT. Its protein is CASSSTGGRNSPLHF.

As DNA, the CDR3 is TGTGCCAGCAGCTTACGCAGCGGGGCCACAGATACGCAGTATTTT. This gives the protein CASSLRSGATDTQYF. This sequence joins TRBV7-8 and TRBJ2-3; 7 bases map to TRBD2. CDR1 is SGHVS, CDR2 FQNEAQ, per germline. The CDR3 contains 15 residues. J lost 2 bases, V lost 2 bases, and 4 bases had no gene match. Full variable domain (remainder filled in from reference TRBV7-8 and TRBJ2-3): GAGVSQSPRYKVAKRGQDVALRCDPISGHVSLFWYQQALGQGPEFLTYFQNEAQLDKSGLPSDRFFAERPEGSVSTLKIQRTQQEDSAVYLCASSLRSGATDTQYFGPGTRLTVL.

This chain connects TRBV18 to TRBJ1-2; D may be TRBD1 (5 bases). Trimming removed 3 bases at V and 2 bases at J, with 13 bases between. The CDR3 totals 15 residues. Germline V lookup: CDR1 KGHSH, CDR2 LQKENI. The CDR3 DNA is TGTGCCAGCTCACCCCCCGGGGAGGGGAACTATGGCTACACCTTC. Its translation: CASSPPGEGNYGYTF.

This clone appeared a single time. This chain links TRBV6-5 with TRBJ2-7; 9 bases agree with TRBD1. Germline V gene lookup returns CDR1 MNHEY and CDR2 SVGAGI. This CDR3 is 14 amino acids long. Germline trimming cut 6 bases from V and 4 bases from J; bases unmatched to any gene: 7. For the CDR3, the DNA is TGTGCCAGCAGCAAACAGGGGGCGAGATACGAGCAGTACTTC. It encodes CASSKQGARYEQYF.

The rearrangement links TRBV19 to TRBJ2-2; a weak D match, TRBD2 (5 bases). Germline CDR1 reads LNHDA; CDR2 reads SQIVND (reference sequence). V lost 1 base to trimming and J lost 3 bases, with 12 bases between them. The CDR3 totals 16 residues. The chain's CDR3 is CASSIGSGRYTGELFF. The CDR3 DNA reads as TGTGCCAGTAGTATAGGAAGCGGACGTTACACCGGGGAGCTGTTTTTT.

This chain links TRBV11-2 with TRBJ2-2; 9 bases match TRBD2. This CDR3 region has 16 residues. The germline V gene encodes CDR1 SGHAT and CDR2 FQNNGV. The V gene end was trimmed by 0 bases and the J gene end by 3 bases; junction bases not matched to a gene: 2. The chain's CDR3 is CASSLELAGDTGELFF. The CDR3 bases are TGTGCCAGCAGCTTAGAGTTAGCGGGAGACACCGGGGAGCTGTTTTTT.

The CDR3 spells CASSSLIGHLRSNQPQHF. CDR3 in DNA: TGTGCCAGCAGTTCCCTTATAGGACACCTCCGTAGCAATCAGCCCCAGCATTTT. The chain carries TRBV27 and TRBJ1-5, with D maybe TRBD1 (5 bases). CDR1 and CDR2 from the germline V gene are MNHEY and SMNVEV (reference sequence). CDR3 length equals 18 residues. Trimming stripped 4 bases from V and 0 bases from J, with 19 bases between.